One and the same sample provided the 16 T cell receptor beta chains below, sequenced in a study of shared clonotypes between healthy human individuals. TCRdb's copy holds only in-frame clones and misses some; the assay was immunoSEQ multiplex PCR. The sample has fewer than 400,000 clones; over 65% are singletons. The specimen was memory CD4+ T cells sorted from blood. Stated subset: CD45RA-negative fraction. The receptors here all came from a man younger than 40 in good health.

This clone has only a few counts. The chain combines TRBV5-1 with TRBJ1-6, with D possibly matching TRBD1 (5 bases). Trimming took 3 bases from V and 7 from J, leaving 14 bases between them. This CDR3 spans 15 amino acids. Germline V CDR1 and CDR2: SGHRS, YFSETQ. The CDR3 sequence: CASSSLGAWNSPLHF. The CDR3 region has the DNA TGCGCCAGCAGCTCTCTTGGGGCATGGAATTCACCCCTCCACTTT.

The CDR3 reads CASSLRVVENYGYTF. CDR3 bases: TGTGCCAGCAGTCTCAGGGTCGTGGAGAACTATGGCTACACCTTC. The V and J genes are TRBV28 and TRBJ1-2, with a weak D call TRBD1 (5 bases). Germline V gives CDR1 MDHEN, CDR2 SYDVKM. This CDR3 region has 15 residues. The V gene lost 5 bases and the J gene lost 2 bases, with 15 bases spanning the gap.

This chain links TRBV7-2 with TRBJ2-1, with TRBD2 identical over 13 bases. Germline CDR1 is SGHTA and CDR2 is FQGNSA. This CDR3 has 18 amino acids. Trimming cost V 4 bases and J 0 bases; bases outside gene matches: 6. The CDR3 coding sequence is TGTGCCAGCAGCTCCCGACTAGCGGGAGGTGTCTCCTACAATGAGCAGTTCTTC. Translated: CASSSRLAGGVSYNEQFF.

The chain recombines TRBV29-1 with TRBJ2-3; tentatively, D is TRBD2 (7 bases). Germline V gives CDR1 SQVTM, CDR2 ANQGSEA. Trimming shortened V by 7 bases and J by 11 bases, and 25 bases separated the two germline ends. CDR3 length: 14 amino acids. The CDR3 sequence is CSATQGTSPGGQYF. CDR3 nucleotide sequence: TGCAGCGCGACACAGGGAACTTCGCCGGGAGGGCAGTATTTT.

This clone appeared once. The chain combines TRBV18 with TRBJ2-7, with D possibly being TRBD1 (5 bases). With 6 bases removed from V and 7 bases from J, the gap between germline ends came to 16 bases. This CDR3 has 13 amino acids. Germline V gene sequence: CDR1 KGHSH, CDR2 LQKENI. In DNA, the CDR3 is TGTGCCAGCTCCCTTGACAGATCTGGTGAGCAGTACTTC. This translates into CASSLDRSGEQYF.

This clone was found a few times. The DNA for the CDR3 is TGTGCCAGCTCACCCCCGGGACAGGGGGTGCCAGGCTACACCTTC. Translating it yields CASSPPGQGVPGYTF. This chain links TRBV18 with TRBJ1-2, with 11 bases lining up with TRBD1. The V gene's germline CDR1 is KGHSH and CDR2 LQKENI. V lost 3 bases and J lost 8; bases outside the gene matches: 8. The CDR3 length is 15 residues.

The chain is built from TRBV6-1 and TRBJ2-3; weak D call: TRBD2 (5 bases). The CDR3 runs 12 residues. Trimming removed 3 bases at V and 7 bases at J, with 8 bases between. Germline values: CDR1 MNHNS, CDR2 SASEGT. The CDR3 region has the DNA TGTGCCAGCAGTGAGTCGACTAATACGCAGTATTTT. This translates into CASSESTNTQYF.

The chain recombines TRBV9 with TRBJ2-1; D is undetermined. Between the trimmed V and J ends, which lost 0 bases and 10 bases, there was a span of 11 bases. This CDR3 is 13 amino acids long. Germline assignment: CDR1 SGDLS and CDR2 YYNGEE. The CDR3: CASSVDFRGEQFF. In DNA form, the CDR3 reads TGTGCCAGCAGCGTAGATTTTAGAGGCGAGCAGTTCTTC.

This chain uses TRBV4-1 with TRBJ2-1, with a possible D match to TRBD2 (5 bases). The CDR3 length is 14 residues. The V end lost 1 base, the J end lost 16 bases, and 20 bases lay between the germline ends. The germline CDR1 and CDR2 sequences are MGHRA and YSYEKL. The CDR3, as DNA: TGCGCCAGCAGCCAAGTTCCGACTACGGGAAGCGAATTCTTC. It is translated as CASSQVPTTGSEFF.

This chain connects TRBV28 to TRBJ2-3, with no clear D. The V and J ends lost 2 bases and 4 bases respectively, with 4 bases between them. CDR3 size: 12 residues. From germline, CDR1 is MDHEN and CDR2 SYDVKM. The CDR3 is CASSLGADTQYF. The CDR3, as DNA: TGTGCCAGCAGTTTAGGGGCAGATACGCAGTATTTT. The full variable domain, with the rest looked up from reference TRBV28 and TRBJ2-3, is DVKVTQSSRYLVKRTGEKVFLECVQDMDHENMFWYRQDPGLGLRLIYFSYDVKMKEKGDIPEGYSVSREKKERFSLILESASTNQTSMYLCASSLGADTQYFGPGTRLTVL.

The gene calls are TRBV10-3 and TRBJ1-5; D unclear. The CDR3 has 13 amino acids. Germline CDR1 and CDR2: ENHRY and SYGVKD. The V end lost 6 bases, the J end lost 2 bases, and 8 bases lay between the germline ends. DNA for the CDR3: TGTGCCATCAGGGACGTGGGCAATCAGCCCCAGCATTTT. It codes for CAIRDVGNQPQHF.

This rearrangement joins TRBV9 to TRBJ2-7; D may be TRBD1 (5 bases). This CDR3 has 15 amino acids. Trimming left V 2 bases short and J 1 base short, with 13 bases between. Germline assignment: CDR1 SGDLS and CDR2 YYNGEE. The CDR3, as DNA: TGTGCCAGCAGCGTCAGGGATAGGACATCCTACGAGCAGTACTTC. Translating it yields CASSVRDRTSYEQYF.

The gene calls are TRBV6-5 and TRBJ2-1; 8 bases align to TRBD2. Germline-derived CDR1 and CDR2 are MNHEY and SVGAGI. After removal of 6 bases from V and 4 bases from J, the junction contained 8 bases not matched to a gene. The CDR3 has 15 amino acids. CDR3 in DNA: TGTGCCAGCAGCTTCACTAGCGGAGGTTACAATGAGCAGTTCTTC. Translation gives CASSFTSGGYNEQFF.

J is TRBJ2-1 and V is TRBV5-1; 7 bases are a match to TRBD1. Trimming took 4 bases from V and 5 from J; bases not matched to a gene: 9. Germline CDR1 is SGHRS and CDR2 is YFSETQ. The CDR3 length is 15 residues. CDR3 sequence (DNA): TGCGCCAGCAGCAACAGACAGGGAAGGAACAATGAGCAGTTCTTC. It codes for CASSNRQGRNNEQFF.

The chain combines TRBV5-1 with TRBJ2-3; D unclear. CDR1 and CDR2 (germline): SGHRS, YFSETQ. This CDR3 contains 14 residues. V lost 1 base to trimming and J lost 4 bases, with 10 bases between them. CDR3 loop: CASSLQANADTQYF. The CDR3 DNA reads TGCGCCAGCAGCTTGCAGGCCAACGCAGATACGCAGTATTTT.

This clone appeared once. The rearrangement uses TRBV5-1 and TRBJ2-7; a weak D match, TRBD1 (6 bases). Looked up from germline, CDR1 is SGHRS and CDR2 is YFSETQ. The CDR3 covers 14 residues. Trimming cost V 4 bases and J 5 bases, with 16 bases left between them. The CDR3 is CASSLQGNIDEQYF. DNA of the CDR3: TGCGCCAGCAGCCTTCAGGGGAACATCGACGAGCAGTACTTC.